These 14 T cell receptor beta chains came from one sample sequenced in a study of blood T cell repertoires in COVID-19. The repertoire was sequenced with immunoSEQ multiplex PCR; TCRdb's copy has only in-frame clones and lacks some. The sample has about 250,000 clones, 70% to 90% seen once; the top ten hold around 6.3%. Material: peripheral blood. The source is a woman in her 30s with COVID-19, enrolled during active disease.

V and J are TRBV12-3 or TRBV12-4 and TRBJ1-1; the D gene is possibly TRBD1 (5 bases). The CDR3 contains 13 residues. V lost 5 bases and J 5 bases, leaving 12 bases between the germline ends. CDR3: CASSLGGLTEAFF. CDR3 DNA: TGTGCCAGCAGTCTGGGGGGATTGACTGAAGCTTTCTTT.

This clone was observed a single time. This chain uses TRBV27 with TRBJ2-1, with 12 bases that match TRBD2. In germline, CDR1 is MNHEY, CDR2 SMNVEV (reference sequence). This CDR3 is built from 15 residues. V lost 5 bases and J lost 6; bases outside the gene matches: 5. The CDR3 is CASSNGLAGTNEQFF. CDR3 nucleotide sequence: TGTGCCAGCAGTAACGGACTAGCGGGGACCAATGAGCAGTTCTTC.

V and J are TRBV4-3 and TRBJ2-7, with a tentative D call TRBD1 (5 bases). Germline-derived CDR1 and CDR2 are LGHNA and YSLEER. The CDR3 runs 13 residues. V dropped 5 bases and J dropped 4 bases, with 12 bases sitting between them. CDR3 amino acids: CASSGKPGYEQYF. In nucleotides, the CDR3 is TGCGCCAGCAGCGGAAAACCAGGGTACGAGCAGTACTTC.

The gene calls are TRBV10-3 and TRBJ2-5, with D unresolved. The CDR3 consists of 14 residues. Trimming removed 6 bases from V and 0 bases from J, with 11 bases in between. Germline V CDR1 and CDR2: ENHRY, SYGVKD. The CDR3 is CAIRETEYQETQYF. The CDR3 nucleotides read TGTGCCATCAGGGAGACCGAGTACCAAGAGACCCAGTACTTC.

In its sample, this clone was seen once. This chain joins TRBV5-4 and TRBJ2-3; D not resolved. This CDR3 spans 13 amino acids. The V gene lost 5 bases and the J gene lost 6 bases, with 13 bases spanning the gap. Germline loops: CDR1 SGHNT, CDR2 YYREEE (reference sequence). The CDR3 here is CASSPISADTQYF. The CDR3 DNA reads TGTGCCAGCAGTCCCATAAGCGCGGATACGCAGTATTTT.

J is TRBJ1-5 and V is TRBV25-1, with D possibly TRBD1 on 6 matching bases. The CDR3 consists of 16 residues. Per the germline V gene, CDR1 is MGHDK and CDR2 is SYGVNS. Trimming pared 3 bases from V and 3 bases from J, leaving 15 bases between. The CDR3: CASSDLDGQYNQPQHF. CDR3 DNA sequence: TGTGCCAGCAGTGATCTGGACGGACAGTACAATCAGCCCCAGCATTTT.

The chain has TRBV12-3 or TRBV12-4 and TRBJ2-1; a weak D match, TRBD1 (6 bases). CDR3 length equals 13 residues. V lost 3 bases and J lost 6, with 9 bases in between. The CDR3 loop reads CASSFSRGNEQFF. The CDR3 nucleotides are TGTGCCAGCAGTTTTTCCAGGGGCAATGAGCAGTTCTTC.

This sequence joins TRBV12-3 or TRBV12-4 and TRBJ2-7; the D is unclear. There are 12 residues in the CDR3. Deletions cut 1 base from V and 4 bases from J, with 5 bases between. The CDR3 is CASSLGLYEQYF. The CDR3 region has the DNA TGTGCCAGCAGTTTAGGGCTTTACGAGCAGTACTTC.

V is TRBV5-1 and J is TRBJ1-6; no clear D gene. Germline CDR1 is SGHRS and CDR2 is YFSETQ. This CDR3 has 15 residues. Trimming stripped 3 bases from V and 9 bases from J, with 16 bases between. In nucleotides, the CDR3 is TGCGCCAGCAGCTCAGAGGGCATCGGTGGTTCACCCCTCCACTTT. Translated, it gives CASSSEGIGGSPLHF.

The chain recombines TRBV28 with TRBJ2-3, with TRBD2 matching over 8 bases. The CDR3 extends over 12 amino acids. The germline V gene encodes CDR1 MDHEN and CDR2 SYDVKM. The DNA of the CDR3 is TGTGTTTCGAGCGGGAGTGAGGATACGCAGTATTTT. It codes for CVSSGSEDTQYF. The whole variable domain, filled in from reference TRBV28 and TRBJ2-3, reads DVKVTQSSRYLVKRTGEKVFLECVQDMDHENMFWYRQDPGLGLRLIYFSYDVKMKEKGDIPEGYSVSREKKERFSLILESASTNQTSMYLCVSSGSEDTQYFGPGTRLTVL.

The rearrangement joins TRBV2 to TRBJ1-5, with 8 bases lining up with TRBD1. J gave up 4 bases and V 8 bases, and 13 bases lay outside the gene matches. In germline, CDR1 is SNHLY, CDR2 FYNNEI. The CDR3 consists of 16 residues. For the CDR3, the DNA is TGTGCCAGCTCAATTGGGAGGACAGGGATAAATCAGCCCCAGCATTTT. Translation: CASSIGRTGINQPQHF.

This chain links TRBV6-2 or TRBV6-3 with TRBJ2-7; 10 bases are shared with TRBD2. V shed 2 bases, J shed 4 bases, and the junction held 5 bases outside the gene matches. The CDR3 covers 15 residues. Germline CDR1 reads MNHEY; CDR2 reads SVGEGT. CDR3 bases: TGTGCCAGCAGTTACGTAGCGGGAGGCGTTTACGAGCAGTACGTC. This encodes CASSYVAGGVYEQYV.

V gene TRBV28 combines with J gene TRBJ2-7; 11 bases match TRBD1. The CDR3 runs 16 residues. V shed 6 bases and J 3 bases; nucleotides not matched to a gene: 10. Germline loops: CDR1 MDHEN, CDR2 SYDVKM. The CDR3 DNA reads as TGTGCCAGCAGAACCCGCCGGGACAGGGGGATCTACGAGCAGTACTTC. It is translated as CASRTRRDRGIYEQYF.

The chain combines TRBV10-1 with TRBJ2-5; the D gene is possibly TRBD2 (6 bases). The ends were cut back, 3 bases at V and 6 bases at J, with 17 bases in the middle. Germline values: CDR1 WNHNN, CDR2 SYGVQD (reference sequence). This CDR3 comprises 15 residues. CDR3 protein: CASSDPTLGGKTQYF. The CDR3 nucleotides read TGCGCCAGCAGTGATCCGACCCTCGGGGGAAAGACCCAGTACTTC.